The clone carrying this T cell receptor (beta chain) was counted only a few times. V shed 3 bases and J 3 bases; nucleotides not matched to a gene: 13. This CDR3 has 17 amino acids. Germline V CDR1 and CDR2: SGDLS, YYNGEE. The entry originates in a study of blood T cells in healthy people across ages. Study as a whole: With template switching, about one barcoded beta molecule was captured per two T cells.

Together with a sample-barcoded 5' primer, a J-beta primer mix was included in a second PCR lasting about 7 to 11 cycles. Via MiXCR, TCRdb re-called the 5' RACE reads, giving one row per CDR3 protein. The repertoire holds around 780,000 distinct CDR3 sequences, with more than 55% as singletons. Ranging in age from roughly 6 to 95, the donors were healthy Caucasian individuals from Russia. The chain joins TRBV9 to TRBJ1-2, with TRBD1 identical over 8 bases. The sequenced material came from blood. The sequence derives from a man aged 35-49 years in good health. CDR3 region: CASSGGTGALDDYGYTF. The CDR3 DNA is TGTGCCAGCAGCGGAGGGACAGGAGCCCTGGATGACTATGGCTACACCTTC. Variable domain in full (rest from reference TRBV9 and TRBJ1-2): DSGVTQTPKHLITATGQRVTLRCSPRSGDLSVYWYQQSLDQGLQFLIQYYNGEERAKGNILERFSAQQFPDLHSELNLSSLELGDSALYFCASSGGTGALDDYGYTFGSGTRLTVV.